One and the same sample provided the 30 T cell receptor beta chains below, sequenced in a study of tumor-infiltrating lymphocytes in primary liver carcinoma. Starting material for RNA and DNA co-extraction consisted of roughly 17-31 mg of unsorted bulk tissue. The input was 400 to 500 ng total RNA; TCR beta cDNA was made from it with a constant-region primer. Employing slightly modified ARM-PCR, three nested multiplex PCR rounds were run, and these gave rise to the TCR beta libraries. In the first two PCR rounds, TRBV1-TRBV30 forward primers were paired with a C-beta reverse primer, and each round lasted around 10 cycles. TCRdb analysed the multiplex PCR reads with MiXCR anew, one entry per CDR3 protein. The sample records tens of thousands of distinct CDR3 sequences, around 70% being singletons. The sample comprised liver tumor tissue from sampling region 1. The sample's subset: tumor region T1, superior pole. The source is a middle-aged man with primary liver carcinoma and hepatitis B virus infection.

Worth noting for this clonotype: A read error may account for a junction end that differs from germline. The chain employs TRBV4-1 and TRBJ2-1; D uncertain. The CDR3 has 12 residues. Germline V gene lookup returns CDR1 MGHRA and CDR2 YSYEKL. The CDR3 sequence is CDSSQGYNEQSF. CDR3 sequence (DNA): TGCGACAGCAGCCAAGGGTACAATGAGCAGTCCTTC.

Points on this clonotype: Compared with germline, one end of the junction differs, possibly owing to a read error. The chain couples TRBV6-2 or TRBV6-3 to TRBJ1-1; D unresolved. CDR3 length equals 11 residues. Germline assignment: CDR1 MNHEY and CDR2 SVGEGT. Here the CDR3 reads CAGSRGFEPFF. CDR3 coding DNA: TGTGCCGGCAGTCGGGGATTTGAACCTTTCTTT.

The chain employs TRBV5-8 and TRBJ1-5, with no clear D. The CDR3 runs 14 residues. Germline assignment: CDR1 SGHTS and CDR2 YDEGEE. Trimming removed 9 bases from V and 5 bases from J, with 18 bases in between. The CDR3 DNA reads TGTGCCAACGGAATGGAAGTTTCCTATCAGCCCCAGCATTTT. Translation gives CANGMEVSYQPQHF.

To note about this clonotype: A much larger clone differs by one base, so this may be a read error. CDR3 protein: CACSATISSGEIAKNIQYF. The DNA of the CDR3 is TGCGCCTGCAGCGCCACCATCTCTAGCGGGGAAATAGCCAAAAACATTCAGTACTTC. This chain connects TRBV5-1 to TRBJ2-4, with TRBD2 identical over 9 bases. This CDR3 contains 19 residues. CDR1 SGHRS and CDR2 YFSETQ come from the germline V gene. The complete variable domain, with remaining parts taken from reference TRBV5-1 and TRBJ2-4, reads KAGVTQTPRYLIKTRGQQVTLSCSPISGHRSVSWYQQTPGQGLQFLFEYFSETQRNKGNFPGRFSGRQFSNSRSEMNVSTLELGDSALYLCACSATISSGEIAKNIQYFGAGTRLSVL.

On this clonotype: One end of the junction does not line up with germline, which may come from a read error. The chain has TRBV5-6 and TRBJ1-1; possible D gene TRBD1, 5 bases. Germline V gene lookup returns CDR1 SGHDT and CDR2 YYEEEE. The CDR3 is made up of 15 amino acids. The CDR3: CASRRGPDSNTDALF. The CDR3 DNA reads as TGTGCCAGCAGGAGGGGCCCAGACTCAAACACTGACGCTCTCTTT.

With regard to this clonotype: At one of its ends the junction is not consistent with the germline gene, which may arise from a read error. CDR3 protein: CASSQDSGTYEQCF. As DNA, the CDR3 is TGTGCCAGCAGCCAAGATTCGGGAACCTACGAGCAGTGCTTC. The chain links TRBV14 to TRBJ2-7; D is possibly TRBD2 (5 bases). This CDR3 is built from 14 residues. In germline, CDR1 is SGHDN, CDR2 FVKESK.

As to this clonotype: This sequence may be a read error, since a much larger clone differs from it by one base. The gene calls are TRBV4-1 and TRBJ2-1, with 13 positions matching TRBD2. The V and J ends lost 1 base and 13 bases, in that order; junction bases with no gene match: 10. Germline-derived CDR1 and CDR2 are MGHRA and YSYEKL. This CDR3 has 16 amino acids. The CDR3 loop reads CASSQVLRLAGGDQFF. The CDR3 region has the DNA TGCGCCAGCAGCCAAGTTTTGCGACTAGCGGGAGGAGATCAGTTCTTC.

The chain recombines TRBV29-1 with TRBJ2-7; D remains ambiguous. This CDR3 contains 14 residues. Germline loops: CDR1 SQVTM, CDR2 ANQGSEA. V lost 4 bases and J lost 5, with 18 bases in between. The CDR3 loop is CSVGESLSSNEQYF. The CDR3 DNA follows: TGCAGCGTTGGGGAATCCCTTTCGAGCAACGAGCAGTACTTC.

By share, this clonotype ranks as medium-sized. The CDR3 sequence is CSGGPASYNEQFF. As DNA, the CDR3 is TGCAGCGGTGGGCCCGCCTCCTACAATGAGCAGTTCTTC. The rearrangement links TRBV29-1 to TRBJ2-1; no clear D gene. Germline V gene data show CDR1 as SQVTM and CDR2 as ANQGSEA. CDR3 length equals 13 residues. V lost 7 bases and J lost 0, with 10 bases in between.

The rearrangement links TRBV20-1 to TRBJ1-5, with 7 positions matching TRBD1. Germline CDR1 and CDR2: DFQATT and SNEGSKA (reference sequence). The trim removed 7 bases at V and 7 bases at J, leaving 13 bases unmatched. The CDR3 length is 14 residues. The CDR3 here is CSVRDSSPFQPQHF. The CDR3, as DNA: TGCAGTGTCCGGGACAGTTCCCCTTTCCAGCCCCAGCATTTT.

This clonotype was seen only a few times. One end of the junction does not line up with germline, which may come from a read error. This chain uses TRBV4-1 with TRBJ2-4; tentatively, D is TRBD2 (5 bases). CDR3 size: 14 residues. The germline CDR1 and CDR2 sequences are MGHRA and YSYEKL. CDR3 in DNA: TGCACCAGCAGCCAAGCCTCGGGGAAAAACATTCGGTACTTC. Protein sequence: CTSSQASGKNIRYF.

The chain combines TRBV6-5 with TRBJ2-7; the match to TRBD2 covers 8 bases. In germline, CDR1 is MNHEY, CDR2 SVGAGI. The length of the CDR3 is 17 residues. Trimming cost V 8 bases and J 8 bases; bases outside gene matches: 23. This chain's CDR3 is CASGCSGGGGRSDKQYF. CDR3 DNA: TGTGCCAGCGGTTGCTCGGGGGGCGGGGGGCGTAGCGACAAGCAGTACTTC.

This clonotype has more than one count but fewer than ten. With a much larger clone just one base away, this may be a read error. In nucleotides, the CDR3 is TGTGCCAACAGTTACCCGGGACTAGTGGGGAAGGATACGCAGTATTTT. Amino acids: CANSYPGLVGKDTQYF. The genes are TRBV6-2 or TRBV6-3 and TRBJ2-3, with 8 bases identical to TRBD2. Germline loops: CDR1 MNHEY, CDR2 SVGEGT. The CDR3 covers 16 residues.

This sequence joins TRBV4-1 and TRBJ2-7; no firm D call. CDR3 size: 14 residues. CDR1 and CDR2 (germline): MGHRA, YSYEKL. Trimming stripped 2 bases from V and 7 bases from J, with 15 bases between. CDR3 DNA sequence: TGCGCCAGCAGCCAAAATCGCACTCTCGGGGAGCAGTACTTC. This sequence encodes CASSQNRTLGEQYF.

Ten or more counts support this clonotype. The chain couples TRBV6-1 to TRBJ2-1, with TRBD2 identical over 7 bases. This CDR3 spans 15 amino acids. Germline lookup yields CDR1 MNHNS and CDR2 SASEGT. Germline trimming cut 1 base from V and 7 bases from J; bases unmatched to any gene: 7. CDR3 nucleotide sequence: TGTGCCAGCAGTGAAGACGGTGGGGGGGGGAATGAGCAGTTCTTC. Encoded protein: CASSEDGGGGNEQFF.

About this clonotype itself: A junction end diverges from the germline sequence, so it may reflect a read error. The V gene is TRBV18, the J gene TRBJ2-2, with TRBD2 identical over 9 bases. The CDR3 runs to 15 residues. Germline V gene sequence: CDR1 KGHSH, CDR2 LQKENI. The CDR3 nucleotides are TGTGCCAGCTTACCACCGGTAGCGGGAGCCGGGGAGCTGTTTTTT. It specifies CASLPPVAGAGELFF.

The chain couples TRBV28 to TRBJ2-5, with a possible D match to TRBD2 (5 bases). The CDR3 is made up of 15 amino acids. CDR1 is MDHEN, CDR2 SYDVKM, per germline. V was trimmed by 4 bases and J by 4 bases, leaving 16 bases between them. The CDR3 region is CASSSVNVGAETQYF. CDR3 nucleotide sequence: TGTGCCAGCAGTTCCGTAAATGTGGGAGCAGAGACCCAGTACTTC.

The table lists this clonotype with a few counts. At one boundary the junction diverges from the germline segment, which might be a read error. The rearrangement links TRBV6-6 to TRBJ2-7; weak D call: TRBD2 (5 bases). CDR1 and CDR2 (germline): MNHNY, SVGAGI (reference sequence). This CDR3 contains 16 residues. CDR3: CASSYSSLVGAYEQYF. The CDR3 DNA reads TGTGCCAGTAGTTACTCGAGCCTAGTGGGAGCCTACGAGCAGTACTTC.

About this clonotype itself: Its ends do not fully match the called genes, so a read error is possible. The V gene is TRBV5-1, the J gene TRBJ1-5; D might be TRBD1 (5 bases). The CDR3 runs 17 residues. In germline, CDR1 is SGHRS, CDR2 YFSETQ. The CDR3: CASSREPTGIGDQPQHF. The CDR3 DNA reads TGCGCCAGCAGCCGGGAGCCGACCGGGATAGGGGATCAGCCCCAACATTTT.

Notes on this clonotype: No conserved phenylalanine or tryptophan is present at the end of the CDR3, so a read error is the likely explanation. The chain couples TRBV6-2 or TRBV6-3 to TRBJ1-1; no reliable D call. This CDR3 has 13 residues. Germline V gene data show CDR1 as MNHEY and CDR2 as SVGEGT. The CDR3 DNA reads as TGTGGCAGCGGGAGCAGATTGAACACTGAAGCTTTCTTA. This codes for CGSGSRLNTEAFL.

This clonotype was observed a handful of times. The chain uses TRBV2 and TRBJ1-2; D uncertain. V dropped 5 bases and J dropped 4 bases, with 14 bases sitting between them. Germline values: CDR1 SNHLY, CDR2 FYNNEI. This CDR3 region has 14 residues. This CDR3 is CASSQPQDFYGYTF. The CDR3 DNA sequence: TGTGCCAGCAGTCAACCCCAGGATTTCTATGGCTACACCTTC. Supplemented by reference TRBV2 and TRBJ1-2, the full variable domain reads EPEVTQTPSHQVTQMGQEVILRCVPISNHLYFYWYRQILGQKVEFLVSFYNNEISEKSEIFDDQFSVERPDGSNFTLKIRSTKLEDSAMYFCASSQPQDFYGYTFGSGTRLTVV.

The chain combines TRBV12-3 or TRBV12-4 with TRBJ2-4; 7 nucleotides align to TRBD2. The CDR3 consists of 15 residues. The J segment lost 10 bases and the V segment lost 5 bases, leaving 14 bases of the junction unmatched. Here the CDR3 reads CASSMIAGDGNIQYF. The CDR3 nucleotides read TGTGCCAGCAGTATGATCGCGGGAGACGGGAATATTCAGTACTTC.

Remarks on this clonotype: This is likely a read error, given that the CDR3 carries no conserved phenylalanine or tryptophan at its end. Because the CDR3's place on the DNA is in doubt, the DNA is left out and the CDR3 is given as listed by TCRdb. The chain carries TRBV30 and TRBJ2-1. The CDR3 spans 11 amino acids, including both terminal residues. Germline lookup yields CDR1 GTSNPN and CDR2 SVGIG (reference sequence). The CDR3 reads CAWSGGTEQLL.

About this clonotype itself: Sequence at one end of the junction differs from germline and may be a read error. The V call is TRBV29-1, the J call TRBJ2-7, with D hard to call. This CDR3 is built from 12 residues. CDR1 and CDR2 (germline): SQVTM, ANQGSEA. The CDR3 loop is CNVVTIVAEQYF. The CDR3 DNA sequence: TGCAACGTTGTGACCATAGTGGCCGAGCAGTACTTC.

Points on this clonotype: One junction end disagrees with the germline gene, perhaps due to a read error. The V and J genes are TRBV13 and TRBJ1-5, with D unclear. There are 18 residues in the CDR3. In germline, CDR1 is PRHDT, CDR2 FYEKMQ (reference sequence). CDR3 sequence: CASSLNPPTVGDDQPQHF. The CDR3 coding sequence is TGTGCCAGCAGCTTAAACCCCCCTACAGTGGGCGACGATCAACCCCAGCATTTT.

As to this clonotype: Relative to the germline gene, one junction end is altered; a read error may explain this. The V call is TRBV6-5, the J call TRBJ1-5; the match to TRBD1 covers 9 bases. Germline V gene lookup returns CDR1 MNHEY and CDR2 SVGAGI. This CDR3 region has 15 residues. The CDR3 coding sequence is TGTGCCAGCCGGGACAGGGCAGGAGGTGATCATCCCCAGCATTTT. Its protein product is CASRDRAGGDHPQHF.

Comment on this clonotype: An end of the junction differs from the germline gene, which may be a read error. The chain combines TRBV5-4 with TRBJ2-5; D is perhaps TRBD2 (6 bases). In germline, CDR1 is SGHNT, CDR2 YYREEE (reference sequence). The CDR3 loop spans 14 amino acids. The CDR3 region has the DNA TGTGGCAGCAGCCTGATCGGGAGTAGTGAGACCCAGTACTTC. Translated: CGSSLIGSSETQYF.

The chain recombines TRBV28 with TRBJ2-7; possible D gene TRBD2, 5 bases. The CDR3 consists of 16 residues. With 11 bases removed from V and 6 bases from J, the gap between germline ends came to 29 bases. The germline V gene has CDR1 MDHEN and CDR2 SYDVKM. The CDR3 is CAYSSQMFSRGFEQYF. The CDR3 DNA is TGTGCCTACAGTTCCCAAATGTTCTCCCGAGGGTTCGAGCAGTACTTC.

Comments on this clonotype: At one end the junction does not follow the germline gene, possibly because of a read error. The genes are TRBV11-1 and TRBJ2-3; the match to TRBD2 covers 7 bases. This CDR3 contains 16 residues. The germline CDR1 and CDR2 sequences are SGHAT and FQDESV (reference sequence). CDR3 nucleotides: TGTGCCAGCAGCCTAGAGACTAGCACACAAACAGATACACAGTATTTT. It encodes CASSLETSTQTDTQYF.

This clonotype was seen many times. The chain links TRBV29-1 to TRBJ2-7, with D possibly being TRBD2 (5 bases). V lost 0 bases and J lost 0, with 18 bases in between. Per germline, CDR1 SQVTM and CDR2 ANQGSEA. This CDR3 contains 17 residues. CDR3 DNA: TGCAGCGTTGAAGACGACCGAGCGGCCTCGAGCTCCTACGAGCAGTACTTC. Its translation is CSVEDDRAASSSYEQYF.